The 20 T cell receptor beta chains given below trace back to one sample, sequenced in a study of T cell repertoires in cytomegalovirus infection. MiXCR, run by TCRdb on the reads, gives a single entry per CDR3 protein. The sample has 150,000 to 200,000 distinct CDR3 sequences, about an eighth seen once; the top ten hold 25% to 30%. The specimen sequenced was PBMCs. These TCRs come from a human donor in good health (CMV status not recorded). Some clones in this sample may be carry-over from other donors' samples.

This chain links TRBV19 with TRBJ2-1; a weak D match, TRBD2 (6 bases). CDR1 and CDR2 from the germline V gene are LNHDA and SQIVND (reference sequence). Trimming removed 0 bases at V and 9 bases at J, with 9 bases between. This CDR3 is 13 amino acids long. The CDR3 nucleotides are TGTGCCAGTAGTATAGACTCTAGCGTTGAGCAGTTCTTC. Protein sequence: CASSIDSSVEQFF.

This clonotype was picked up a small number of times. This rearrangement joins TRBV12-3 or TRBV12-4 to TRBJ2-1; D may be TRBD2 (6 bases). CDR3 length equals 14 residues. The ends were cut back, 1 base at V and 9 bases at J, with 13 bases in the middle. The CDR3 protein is CASSLVTGASEQFF. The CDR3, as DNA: TGTGCCAGCAGTTTAGTTACGGGAGCGAGTGAGCAGTTCTTC.

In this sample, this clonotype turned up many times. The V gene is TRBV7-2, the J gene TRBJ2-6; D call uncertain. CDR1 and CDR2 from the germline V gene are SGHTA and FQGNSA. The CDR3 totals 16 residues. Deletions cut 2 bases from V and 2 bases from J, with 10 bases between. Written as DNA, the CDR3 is TGTGCCAGCAGCTTACCGCCTGGGGCTGGGGCCAACGTCCTGACTTTC. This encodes CASSLPPGAGANVLTF. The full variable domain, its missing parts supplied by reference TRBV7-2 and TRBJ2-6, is GAGVSQSPSNKVTEKGKDVELRCDPISGHTALYWYRQSLGQGLEFLIYFQGNSAPDKSGLPSDRFSAERTGGSVSTLTIQRTQQEDSAVYLCASSLPPGAGANVLTFGAGSRLTVL.

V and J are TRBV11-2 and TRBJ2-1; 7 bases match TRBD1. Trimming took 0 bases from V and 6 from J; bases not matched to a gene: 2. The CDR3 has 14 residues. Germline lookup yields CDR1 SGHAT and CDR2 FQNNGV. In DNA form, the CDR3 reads TGTGCCAGCAGCTTAGATCCAGGGGGCAATGAGCAGTTCTTC. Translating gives CASSLDPGGNEQFF.

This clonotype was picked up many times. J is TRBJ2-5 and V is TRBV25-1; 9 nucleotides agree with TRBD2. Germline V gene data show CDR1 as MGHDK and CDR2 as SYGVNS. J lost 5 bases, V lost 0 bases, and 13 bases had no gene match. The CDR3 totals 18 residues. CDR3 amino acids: CASSEYRKASGVGETQYF. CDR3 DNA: TGTGCCAGCAGTGAATATCGTAAGGCTAGCGGGGTGGGTGAGACCCAGTACTTC.

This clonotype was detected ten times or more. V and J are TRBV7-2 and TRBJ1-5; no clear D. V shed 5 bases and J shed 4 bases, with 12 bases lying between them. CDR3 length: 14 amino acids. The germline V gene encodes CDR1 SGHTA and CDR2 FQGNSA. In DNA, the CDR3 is TGTGCCAGCAGCCCCCAGAAGGGTAATCAGCCCCAGCATTTT. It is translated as CASSPQKGNQPQHF.

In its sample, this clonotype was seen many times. As DNA, the CDR3 is TGTGCCAGCAGCCCCCCCAACGGATATAATTCACCCCTCCACTTT. Translating gives CASSPPNGYNSPLHF. The chain couples TRBV7-2 to TRBJ1-6; D gene unclear. The CDR3 sequence is 15 residues long. Germline V gene sequence: CDR1 SGHTA, CDR2 FQGNSA. The V end was cut by 5 bases, the J end by 4 bases, with 12 bases between.

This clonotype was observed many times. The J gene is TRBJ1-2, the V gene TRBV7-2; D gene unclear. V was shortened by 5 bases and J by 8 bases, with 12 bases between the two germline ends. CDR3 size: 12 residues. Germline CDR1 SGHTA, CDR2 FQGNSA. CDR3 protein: CASSQRRAGYTF. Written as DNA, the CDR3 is TGTGCCAGCAGCCAACGTAGGGCCGGCTACACCTTC.

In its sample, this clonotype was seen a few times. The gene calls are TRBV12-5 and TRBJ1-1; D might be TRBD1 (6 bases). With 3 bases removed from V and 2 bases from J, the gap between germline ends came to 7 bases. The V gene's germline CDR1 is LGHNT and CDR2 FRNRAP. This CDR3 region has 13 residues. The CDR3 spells CASGLQGNTEAFF. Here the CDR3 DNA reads TGTGCTAGTGGTTTACAGGGAAACACTGAAGCTTTCTTT.

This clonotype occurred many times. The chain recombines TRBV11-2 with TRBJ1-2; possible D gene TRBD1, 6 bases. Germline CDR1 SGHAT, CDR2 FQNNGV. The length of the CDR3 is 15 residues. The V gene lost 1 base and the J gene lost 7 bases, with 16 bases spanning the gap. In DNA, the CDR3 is TGTGCCAGCAGCTTAGTACAGGGACCGTTTGGTGGCTACACCTTC. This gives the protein CASSLVQGPFGGYTF.

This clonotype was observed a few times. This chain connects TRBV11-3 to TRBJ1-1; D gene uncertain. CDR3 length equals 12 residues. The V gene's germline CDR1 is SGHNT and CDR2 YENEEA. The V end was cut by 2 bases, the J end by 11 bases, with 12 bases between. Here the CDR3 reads CASSLIGGQAFF. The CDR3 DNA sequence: TGTGCCAGCAGCTTAATAGGTGGCCAGGCTTTCTTT. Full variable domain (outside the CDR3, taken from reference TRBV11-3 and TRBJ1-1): EAGVVQSPRYKIIEKKQPVAFWCNPISGHNTLYWYLQNLGQGPELLIRYENEEAVDDSQLPKDRFSAERLKGVDSTLKIQPAELGDSAVYLCASSLIGGQAFFGQGTRLTVV.

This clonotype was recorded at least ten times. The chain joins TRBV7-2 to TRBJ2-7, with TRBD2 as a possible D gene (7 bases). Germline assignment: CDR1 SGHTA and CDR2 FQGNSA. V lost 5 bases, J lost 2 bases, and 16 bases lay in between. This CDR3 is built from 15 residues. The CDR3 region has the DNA TGTGCCAGCAGCCCCGGGGGCGGGAGTGCCTACGAGCAGTACTTC. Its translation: CASSPGGGSAYEQYF.

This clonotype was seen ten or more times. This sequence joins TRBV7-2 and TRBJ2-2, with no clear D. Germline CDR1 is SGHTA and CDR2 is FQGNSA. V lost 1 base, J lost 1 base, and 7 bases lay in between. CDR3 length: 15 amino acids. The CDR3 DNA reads TGTGCCAGCAGCTTAGGACAACTGAACACCGGGGAGCTGTTTTTT. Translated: CASSLGQLNTGELFF.

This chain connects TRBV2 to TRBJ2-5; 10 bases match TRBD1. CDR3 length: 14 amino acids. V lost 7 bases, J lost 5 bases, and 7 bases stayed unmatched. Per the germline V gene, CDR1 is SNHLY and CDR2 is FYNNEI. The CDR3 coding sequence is TGTGCCAGCAATGGACAGGGGGTGGCGGAGACCCAGTACTTC. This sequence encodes CASNGQGVAETQYF.

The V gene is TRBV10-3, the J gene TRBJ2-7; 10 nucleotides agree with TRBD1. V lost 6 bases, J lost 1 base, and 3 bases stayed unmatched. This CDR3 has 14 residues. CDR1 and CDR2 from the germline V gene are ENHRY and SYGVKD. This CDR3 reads CAIRRDRGSYEQYF. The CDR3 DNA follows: TGTGCCATCAGGCGGGACAGGGGATCCTACGAGCAGTACTTC.

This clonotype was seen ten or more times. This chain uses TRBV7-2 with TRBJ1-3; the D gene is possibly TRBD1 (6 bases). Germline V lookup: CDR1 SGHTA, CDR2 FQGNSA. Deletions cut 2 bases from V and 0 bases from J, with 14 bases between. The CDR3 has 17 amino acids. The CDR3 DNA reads TGTGCCAGCAGCTTACCGGGGGCCTTTGTCTCTGGAAACACCATATATTTT. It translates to CASSLPGAFVSGNTIYF.

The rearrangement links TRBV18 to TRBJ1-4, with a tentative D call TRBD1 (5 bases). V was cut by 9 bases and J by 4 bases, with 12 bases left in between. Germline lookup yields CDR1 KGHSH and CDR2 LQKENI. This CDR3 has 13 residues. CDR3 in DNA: TGTGCCAGTCGACAGCCGAATAATGAAAAACTGTTTTTT. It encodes CASRQPNNEKLFF.

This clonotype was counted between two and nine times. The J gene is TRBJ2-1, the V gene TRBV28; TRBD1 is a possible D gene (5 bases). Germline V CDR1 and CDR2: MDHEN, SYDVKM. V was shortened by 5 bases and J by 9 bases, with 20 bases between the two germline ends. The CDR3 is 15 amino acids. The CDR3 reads CASSISGFLRGEQFF. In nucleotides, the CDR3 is TGTGCCAGCAGTATCTCCGGGTTCTTAAGGGGTGAGCAGTTCTTC.

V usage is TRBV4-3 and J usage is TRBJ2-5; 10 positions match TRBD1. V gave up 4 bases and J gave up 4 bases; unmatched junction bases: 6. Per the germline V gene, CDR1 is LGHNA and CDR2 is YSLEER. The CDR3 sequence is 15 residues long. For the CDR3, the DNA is TGCGCCAGCAGCCCTGGACAGGGGGTCGGAGAGACCCAGTACTTC. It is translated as CASSPGQGVGETQYF.

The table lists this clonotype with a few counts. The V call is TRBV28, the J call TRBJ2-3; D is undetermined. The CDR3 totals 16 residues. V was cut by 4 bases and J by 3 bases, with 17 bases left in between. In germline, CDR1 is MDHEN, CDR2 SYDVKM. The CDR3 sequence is CASSSAGSPWTDTQYF. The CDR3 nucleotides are TGTGCCAGCAGTTCCGCCGGGTCTCCCTGGACAGATACGCAGTATTTT.